Reported below is one TCR beta chain. The data stem from a study of immune cell composition in non-small cell lung cancer. Generated by immunoSEQ multiplex PCR, the TCRdb table keeps only in-frame clones and is missing some. The sample holds approximately 2,900 clones; around 85% are singletons and the top ten take 9.5% to 12%. Deletions cut 4 bases from V and 3 bases from J, with 13 bases between. The V gene's germline CDR1 is LGHNA and CDR2 YNFKEQ. The CDR3 covers 14 residues. These records were also assigned to another study, of CD4 T cells in lung cancer.

Material: lung tumor tissue. The receptor was isolated from a human donor with non-small cell lung cancer. V and J are TRBV4-2 and TRBJ2-7, with D perhaps TRBD2 (6 bases). CDR3 nucleotides: TGTGCCAGCAGCCGGTTGGGGGGAGGCTACGAGCAGTACTTC. It is translated as CASSRLGGGYEQYF.